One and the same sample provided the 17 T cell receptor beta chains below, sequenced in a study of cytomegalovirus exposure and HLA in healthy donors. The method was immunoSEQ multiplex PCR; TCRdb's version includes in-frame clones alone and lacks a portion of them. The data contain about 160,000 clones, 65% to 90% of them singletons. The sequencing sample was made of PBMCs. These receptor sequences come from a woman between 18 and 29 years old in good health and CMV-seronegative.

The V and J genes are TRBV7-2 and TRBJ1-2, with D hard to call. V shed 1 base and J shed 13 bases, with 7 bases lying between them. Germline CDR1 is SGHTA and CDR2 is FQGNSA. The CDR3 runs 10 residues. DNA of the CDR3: TGTGCCAGCAGCTTAGAGGCGGGCACCTTC. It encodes CASSLEAGTF.

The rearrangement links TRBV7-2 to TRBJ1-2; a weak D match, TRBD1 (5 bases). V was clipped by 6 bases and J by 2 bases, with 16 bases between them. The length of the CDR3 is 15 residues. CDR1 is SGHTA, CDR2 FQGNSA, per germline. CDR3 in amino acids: CASRPGTGLNYGYTF. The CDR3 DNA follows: TGTGCCAGCAGACCTGGCACAGGCCTCAACTATGGCTACACCTTC.

The CDR3 sequence is CSVGGAYGYTF. The CDR3 DNA is TGCAGTGTTGGGGGCGCATATGGCTACACCTTC. The J gene is TRBJ1-2, the V gene TRBV20-1; maybe TRBD1 (6 bases). Germline CDR1 and CDR2: DFQATT and SNEGSKA (reference sequence). The CDR3 runs 11 residues. V lost 7 bases to trimming and J lost 5 bases, with 11 bases between them.

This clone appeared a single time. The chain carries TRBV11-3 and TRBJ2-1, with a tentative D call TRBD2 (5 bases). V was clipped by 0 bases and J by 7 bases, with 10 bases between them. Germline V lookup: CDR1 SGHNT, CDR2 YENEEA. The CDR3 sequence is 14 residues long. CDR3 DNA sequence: TGTGCCAGCAGCTTAGATCGGAGGTATAATGAGCAGTTCTTC. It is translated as CASSLDRRYNEQFF.

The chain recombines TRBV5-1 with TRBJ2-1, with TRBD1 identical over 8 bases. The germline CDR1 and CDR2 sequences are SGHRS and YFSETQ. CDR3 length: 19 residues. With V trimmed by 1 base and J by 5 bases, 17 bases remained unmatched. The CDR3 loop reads CASSLRGLDRTGFNNEQFF. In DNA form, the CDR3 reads TGCGCCAGCAGCTTGAGGGGGTTGGATAGGACAGGGTTTAACAATGAGCAGTTCTTC. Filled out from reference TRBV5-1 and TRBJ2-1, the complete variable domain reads KAGVTQTPRYLIKTRGQQVTLSCSPISGHRSVSWYQQTPGQGLQFLFEYFSETQRNKGNFPGRFSGRQFSNSRSEMNVSTLELGDSALYLCASSLRGLDRTGFNNEQFFGPGTRLTVL.

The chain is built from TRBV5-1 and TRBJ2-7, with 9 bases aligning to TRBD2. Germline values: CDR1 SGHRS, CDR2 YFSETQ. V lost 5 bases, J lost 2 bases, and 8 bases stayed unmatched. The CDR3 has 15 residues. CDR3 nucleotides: TGCGCCAGCAGTTTGAGGCTAGCGGGAACCTACGAGCAGTACTTC. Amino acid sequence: CASSLRLAGTYEQYF.

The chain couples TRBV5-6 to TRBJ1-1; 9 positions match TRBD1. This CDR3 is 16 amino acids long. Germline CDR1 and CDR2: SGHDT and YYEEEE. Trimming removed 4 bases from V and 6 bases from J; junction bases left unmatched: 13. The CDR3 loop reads CASSLEWDRVGAEAFF. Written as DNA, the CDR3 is TGTGCCAGCAGCCTAGAATGGGACAGGGTAGGTGCTGAAGCTTTCTTT.

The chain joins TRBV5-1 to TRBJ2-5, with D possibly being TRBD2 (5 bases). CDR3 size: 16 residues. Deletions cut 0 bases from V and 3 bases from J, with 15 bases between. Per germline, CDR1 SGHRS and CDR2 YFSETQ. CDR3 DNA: TGCGCCAGCAGCTTGGGGTTACGGGGTGAGGAAGAGACCCAGTACTTC. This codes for CASSLGLRGEEETQYF.

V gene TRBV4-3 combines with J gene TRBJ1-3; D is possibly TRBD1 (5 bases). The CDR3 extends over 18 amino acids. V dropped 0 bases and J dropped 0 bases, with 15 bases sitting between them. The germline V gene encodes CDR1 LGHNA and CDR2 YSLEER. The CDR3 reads CASSQDTGRGFSGNTIYF. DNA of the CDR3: TGCGCCAGCAGCCAAGATACGGGTCGGGGGTTCTCTGGAAACACCATATATTTT.

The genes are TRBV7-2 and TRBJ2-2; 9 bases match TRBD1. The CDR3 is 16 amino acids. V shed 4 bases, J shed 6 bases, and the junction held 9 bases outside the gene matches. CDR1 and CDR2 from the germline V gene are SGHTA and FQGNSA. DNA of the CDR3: TGTGCCAGCAGCTCCTGGACAGGGGAGGGAGCCGGGGAGCTGTTTTTT. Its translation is CASSSWTGEGAGELFF.

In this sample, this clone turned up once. The CDR3 is CSVQGLEGANVLTF. The CDR3 nucleotides are TGCAGCGTTCAGGGGCTGGAAGGGGCCAACGTCCTGACTTTC. The chain couples TRBV29-1 to TRBJ2-6; perhaps TRBD1 as D (6 bases). In germline, CDR1 is SQVTM, CDR2 ANQGSEA. V gave up 5 bases and J gave up 4 bases, with 12 bases separating them. This CDR3 has 14 residues. The whole variable domain, remainder taken from reference TRBV29-1 and TRBJ2-6, is SAVISQKPSRDICQRGTSLTIQCQVDSQVTMMFWYRQQPGQSLTLIATANQGSEATYESGFVIDKFPISRPNLTFSTLTVSNMSPEDSSIYLCSVQGLEGANVLTFGAGSRLTVL.

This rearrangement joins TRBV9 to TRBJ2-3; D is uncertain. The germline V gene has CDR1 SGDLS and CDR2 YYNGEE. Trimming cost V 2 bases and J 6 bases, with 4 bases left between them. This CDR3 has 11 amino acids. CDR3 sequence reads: CASSVADTQYF. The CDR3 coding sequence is TGTGCCAGCAGCGTCGCGGATACGCAGTATTTT.

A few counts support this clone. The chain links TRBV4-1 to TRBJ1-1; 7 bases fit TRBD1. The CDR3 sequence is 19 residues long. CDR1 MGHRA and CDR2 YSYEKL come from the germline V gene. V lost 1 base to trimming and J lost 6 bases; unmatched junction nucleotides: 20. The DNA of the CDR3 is TGCGCCAGCAGCCAAGGACCTCCGATGCTCAGGGGGATGGCCCCTGAAGCTTTCTTT. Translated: CASSQGPPMLRGMAPEAFF.

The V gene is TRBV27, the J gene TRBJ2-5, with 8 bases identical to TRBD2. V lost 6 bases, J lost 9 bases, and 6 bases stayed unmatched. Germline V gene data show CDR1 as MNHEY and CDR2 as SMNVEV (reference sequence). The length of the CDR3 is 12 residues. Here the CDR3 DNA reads TGTGCCAGCAGCGGACTAGCTGGGGCCCAGTACTTC. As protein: CASSGLAGAQYF.

CDR3 sequence reads: CASSSGQIMNTEAFF. CDR3 nucleotides: TGCGCCAGCAGCTCAGGACAGATCATGAACACTGAAGCTTTCTTT. This chain connects TRBV5-1 to TRBJ1-1, with TRBD1 as a possible D gene (6 bases). There are 15 residues in the CDR3. V gave up 3 bases and J gave up 0 bases, with 12 bases separating them. Germline V gene data show CDR1 as SGHRS and CDR2 as YFSETQ.

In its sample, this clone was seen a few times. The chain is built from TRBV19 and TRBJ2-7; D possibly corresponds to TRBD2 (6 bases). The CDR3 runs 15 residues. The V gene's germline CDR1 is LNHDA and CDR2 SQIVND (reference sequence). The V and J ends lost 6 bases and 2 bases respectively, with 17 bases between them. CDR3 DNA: TGTGCCAGTAGCCTAGAAGGTTCGGGGGCCTACGAGCAGTACTTC. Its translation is CASSLEGSGAYEQYF.

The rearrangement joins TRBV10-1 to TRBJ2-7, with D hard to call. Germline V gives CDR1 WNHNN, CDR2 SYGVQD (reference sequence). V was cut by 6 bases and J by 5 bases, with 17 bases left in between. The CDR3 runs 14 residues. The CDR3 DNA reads TGCGCCAGCAGAGGCGCAGGCGCCTGGGACGAGCAGTACTTC. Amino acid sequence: CASRGAGAWDEQYF.